The 21 T cell receptor beta chains below all came from one sample that was sequenced in a study of type 1 regulatory T cells. TCRdb reprocessed the reads via MiXCR and lists one record per CDR3 protein. The table lists about 42,000 distinct CDR3 sequences, 9.5% to 15% of them singletons. The antigens for these receptors are not known. The sample taken for sequencing was cultured non-Tr1 T cells, either the whole culture or a sorted T cell fraction (not recorded which). These receptors originate from a human donor in good health.

CDR3 nucleotide sequence: TGCGCCAGCAGCTTGGCGGTTGTAGCATCCTATGAGCAGTTCTTC. Its translation is CASSLAVVASYEQFF. V is TRBV5-1 and J is TRBJ2-1, with unresolved D. Germline CDR1 and CDR2: SGHRS and YFSETQ. The length of the CDR3 is 15 residues. The V end was cut by 0 bases, the J end by 8 bases, with 15 bases between.

This clonotype was seen at least ten times. V usage is TRBV19 and J usage is TRBJ2-2; D is unresolved. CDR3 length equals 15 residues. The V end was cut by 3 bases, the J end by 4 bases, with 12 bases between. Germline values: CDR1 LNHDA, CDR2 SQIVND (reference sequence). The CDR3 region has the DNA TGTGCCAGTAGTATGGGATCCCAGGTCACCGGGGAGCTGTTTTTT. As protein: CASSMGSQVTGELFF.

V gene TRBV5-1 combines with J gene TRBJ2-2; possible D gene TRBD2, 6 bases. The CDR3 is 17 amino acids. Looked up from germline, CDR1 is SGHRS and CDR2 is YFSETQ. Between the trimmed V and J ends, which lost 3 bases and 4 bases, there was a span of 19 bases. CDR3 residues: CASSSRAGSSATGELFF. In DNA, the CDR3 is TGCGCCAGCAGCTCCCGGGCCGGGAGTAGTGCCACCGGGGAGCTGTTTTTT. The whole variable domain, filled in from reference TRBV5-1 and TRBJ2-2, reads KAGVTQTPRYLIKTRGQQVTLSCSPISGHRSVSWYQQTPGQGLQFLFEYFSETQRNKGNFPGRFSGRQFSNSRSEMNVSTLELGDSALYLCASSSRAGSSATGELFFGEGSRLTVL.

In this sample, this clonotype turned up many times. The rearrangement joins TRBV6-1 to TRBJ2-7; 11 positions agree with TRBD2. Germline V CDR1 and CDR2: MNHNS, SASEGT. Trimming cost V 6 bases and J 1 base; bases outside gene matches: 8. CDR3 length: 16 amino acids. CDR3 sequence (DNA): TGTGCCAGCAGAGCCATGGGGACTAGCGGTTCCTACGAGCAGTACTTC. It codes for CASRAMGTSGSYEQYF.

The genes are TRBV20-1 and TRBJ2-1; TRBD2 matches at 8 bases. The J segment lost 0 bases and the V segment lost 6 bases, leaving 4 bases of the junction unmatched. The CDR3 is 14 amino acids. The germline gives CDR1 DFQATT, CDR2 SNEGSKA (reference sequence). The DNA of the CDR3 is TGCAGTGCAAGGCTAGCGGGCTCCTACAATGAGCAGTTCTTC. Its translation is CSARLAGSYNEQFF.

This clonotype was seen a handful of times. The gene calls are TRBV19 and TRBJ2-7; 8 bases map to TRBD1. Germline values: CDR1 LNHDA, CDR2 SQIVND (reference sequence). V lost 4 bases, J lost 7 bases, and 9 bases stayed unmatched. This CDR3 spans 14 amino acids. CDR3 sequence: CASSKRQGREEQYF. CDR3 DNA: TGTGCCAGTAGTAAGAGACAGGGGAGAGAAGAGCAGTACTTC.

At least ten counts were recorded for this clonotype. V usage is TRBV28 and J usage is TRBJ1-2; 7 bases are shared with TRBD1. With V trimmed by 5 bases and J by 1 base, 7 bases remained unmatched. Germline V lookup: CDR1 MDHEN, CDR2 SYDVKM. This CDR3 region has 15 residues. CDR3 coding DNA: TGTGCCAGCAGTCTTCGACAGGGCTATAACTATGGCTACACCTTC. Translating it yields CASSLRQGYNYGYTF.

This clonotype was recorded many times. CDR3 sequence (DNA): TGTGCCAGCAGCTTCGACGGAGCCTACGAGCAGTACTTC. Protein product: CASSFDGAYEQYF. This chain uses TRBV7-2 with TRBJ2-7; D is unclear. CDR1 and CDR2 (germline): SGHTA, FQGNSA. With 3 bases removed from V and 2 bases from J, the gap between germline ends came to 8 bases. The CDR3 covers 13 residues.

This clonotype appeared many times. The V call is TRBV7-6, the J call TRBJ2-7; D not certain. This CDR3 contains 13 residues. V was cut by 5 bases and J by 0 bases, with 8 bases left in between. The germline V gene has CDR1 SGHVS and CDR2 FNYEAQ. CDR3 amino acids: CASSGFGSYEQYF. In nucleotides, the CDR3 is TGTGCCAGCAGCGGTTTCGGCTCCTACGAGCAGTACTTC.

This clonotype has a count of ten or more. The chain joins TRBV18 to TRBJ2-1; 10 nucleotides agree with TRBD2. Germline-derived CDR1 and CDR2 are KGHSH and LQKENI. With 2 bases clipped from V and 4 bases from J, the junction kept 8 bases outside the gene matches. The CDR3 consists of 17 residues. This CDR3 is CASSPVTSGSFYNEQFF. CDR3 nucleotide sequence: TGTGCCAGCTCACCAGTGACTAGCGGGTCCTTTTACAATGAGCAGTTCTTC.

This clonotype has just a few counts. V is TRBV5-4 and J is TRBJ2-2; perhaps TRBD2 as D (6 bases). In germline, CDR1 is SGHNT, CDR2 YYREEE (reference sequence). Trimming pared 7 bases from V and 1 base from J, leaving 11 bases between. CDR3 length: 14 amino acids. The CDR3 sequence is CASGIAVNTGELFF. Here the CDR3 DNA reads TGTGCCAGCGGCATAGCGGTGAACACCGGGGAGCTGTTTTTT.

This clonotype came up many times. The rearrangement uses TRBV24-1 and TRBJ2-5; no reliable D call. This CDR3 comprises 13 residues. Trimming cost V 9 bases and J 7 bases, with 17 bases left between them. The germline V gene has CDR1 KGHDR and CDR2 SFDVKD. CDR3 protein: CATGDTQMGTQYF. The DNA of the CDR3 is TGTGCCACCGGAGACACCCAAATGGGGACCCAGTACTTC.

This clonotype was seen more than once but under ten times. The chain joins TRBV5-6 to TRBJ2-1, with TRBD1 identical over 9 bases. CDR3 length equals 12 residues. With V trimmed by 0 bases and J by 11 bases, 0 bases remained unmatched. Germline values: CDR1 SGHDT, CDR2 YYEEEE. The CDR3 DNA follows: TGTGCCAGCAGCTTGGACAGGGGGCAGCAGTTCTTC. Amino acids: CASSLDRGQQFF.

As regards this clonotype: A much bigger clone sits one base away, suggesting this may be a read error. The CDR3: CASSRTPGAYEQYF. In nucleotides, the CDR3 is TGTGCCAGCAGTCGGACTCCGGGCGCCTACGAGCAGTACTTC. V gene TRBV27 combines with J gene TRBJ2-7, with a possible D match to TRBD2 (5 bases). The CDR3 totals 14 residues. The V gene lost 5 bases and the J gene lost 2 bases, with 13 bases spanning the gap. Germline V gene lookup returns CDR1 MNHEY and CDR2 SMNVEV (reference sequence).

This clonotype was counted at least ten times. The rearrangement uses TRBV5-1 and TRBJ1-4; 10 bases fit TRBD1. The CDR3 spans 16 residues. V shed 0 bases, J shed 7 bases, and the junction held 6 bases outside the gene matches. In germline, CDR1 is SGHRS, CDR2 YFSETQ. The CDR3 nucleotides are TGCGCCAGCAGCTTGGAGACAGGGGGCCTGGGTGAAAAACTGTTTTTT. It translates to CASSLETGGLGEKLFF.

This clonotype has a single count. A much larger clone lies a single base off, so this may be a read error. The chain uses TRBV2 and TRBJ2-5; D is possibly TRBD2 (7 bases). Germline CDR1 is SNHLY and CDR2 is FYNNEI. The CDR3 length is 13 residues. The CDR3 reads CANSAGALETQYF. The CDR3 DNA follows: TGTGCCAACAGTGCGGGGGCGCTGGAGACCCAGTACTTC.

The table lists this clonotype with many counts. The chain joins TRBV7-8 to TRBJ2-1; tentatively, D is TRBD2 (5 bases). In germline, CDR1 is SGHVS, CDR2 FQNEAQ. V shed 5 bases and J shed 9 bases, with 14 bases lying between them. This CDR3 contains 13 residues. The CDR3 loop is CASSPRGRGEQFF. The CDR3 DNA follows: TGTGCCAGCAGCCCCCGTGGACGGGGTGAGCAGTTCTTC.

This clonotype has ten or more counts. This rearrangement joins TRBV20-1 to TRBJ1-2; D not certain. CDR3 length: 13 amino acids. V was trimmed by 3 bases and J by 3 bases, leaving 11 bases between them. Germline-derived CDR1 and CDR2 are DFQATT and SNEGSKA (reference sequence). CDR3 DNA sequence: TGCAGTGCTAGTCGCGGGAGTGACTATGGCTACACCTTC. Its protein product is CSASRGSDYGYTF.

This clonotype was recorded at least ten times. This rearrangement joins TRBV10-3 to TRBJ1-1; D is undetermined. Trimming removed 11 bases at V and 2 bases at J, with 15 bases between. Per germline, CDR1 ENHRY and CDR2 SYGVKD. This CDR3 is built from 13 residues. CDR3 DNA sequence: TGTGCCGTCCGCGGACGGGATAACACTGAAGCTTTCTTT. Translation gives CAVRGRDNTEAFF.

This clonotype has at least ten counts. V usage is TRBV7-2 and J usage is TRBJ2-2; 10 nucleotides line up with TRBD1. The V and J ends lost 4 bases and 0 bases, in that order; junction bases with no gene match: 2. Germline V lookup: CDR1 SGHTA, CDR2 FQGNSA. CDR3 length: 16 amino acids. CDR3 DNA sequence: TGTGCCAGCAGCTCGACAGGGGGCACGAACACCGGGGAGCTGTTTTTT. As protein: CASSSTGGTNTGELFF.

This clonotype occurred many times. V gene TRBV11-2 combines with J gene TRBJ2-5; 10 positions agree with TRBD2. The CDR3 consists of 17 residues. Germline V gives CDR1 SGHAT, CDR2 FQNNGV. V lost 4 bases, J lost 7 bases, and 15 bases stayed unmatched. Here the CDR3 DNA reads TGTGCCAGCAGCTATCGGGTAGCGGGAGGACTTTCAGGGACCCAGTACTTC. Translating gives CASSYRVAGGLSGTQYF.